The clone carrying this T cell receptor (beta chain) was seen more than once but under ten times. CDR1 and CDR2 (germline): MGHDK, SYGVNS. The CDR3 is 18 residues long. V was clipped by 2 bases and J by 4 bases; unmatched bases: 14. MiXCR, run by TCRdb on the 5' RACE reads, gives a single entry per CDR3 protein. The table records fewer than 75,000 distinct CDR3 sequences, roughly a fifth of them present only once. These data come from a study of early T cells in non-severe SARS-CoV-2 infection. V gene TRBV25-1 combines with J gene TRBJ2-3; TRBD2 agrees at 8 bases. This TCR came from an adult who was a healthcare worker with PCR-confirmed SARS-CoV-2 infection or an uninfected control (not recorded which). The input for sequencing was whole blood, taken at baseline. The CDR3 coding sequence is TGTGCCAGCAGTGAACGGATAGGGACTAGGGGATCCGCAGATACGCAGTATTTT. Protein product: CASSERIGTRGSADTQYF.